This TCR beta chain was sequenced in a study of shared clonotypes between healthy human individuals. Overall study results and limits: Approximately 5.3% was the fraction of naive CD4 clonotypes found shared across a few donors. Tissue TCR repertoires likely differ from these blood-only repertoires.

Notes on this clone: Antigen unknown.

The J segment lost 5 bases and the V segment lost 2 bases, leaving 2 bases of the junction unmatched. The CDR3 loop spans 15 amino acids. From germline, CDR1 is KGHSH and CDR2 LQKENI. Sequencing was performed with immunoSEQ multiplex PCR; in TCRdb, only in-frame clones are kept and a portion is missing. The sample holds fewer than 850,000 clones, 72% seen once. V gene TRBV18 combines with J gene TRBJ2-7, with 14 bases fitting TRBD2. The origin of this receptor is a woman aged 25 to 39 in good health. The sequenced sample was memory CD4+ T cells sorted from blood. Subset in this sample: CD45RA-negative fraction. DNA of the CDR3: TGTGCCAGCTCACCAGGGACTAGCGGGAGCAACGAGCAGTACTTC. Translating it yields CASSPGTSGSNEQYF.